Sequencing of this TCR beta chain was carried out in a study of blood T cell repertoires in COVID-19 (dated by TCRdb to about 2020). For the study in its entirety: Samples covering the acute and convalescent phases of COVID-19 were provided by collaborators in the United States, Italy and Spain. Deeply sampled blood TCRbeta repertoires from subjects exposed to, actively infected with, or recovered from COVID-19 were included in the dataset. Where available, HLA class I and class II types were taken from metadata supplied by the sample provider and were not determined by assay-based typing. The repertoires were released in a freely available public database intended as a resource for research on the immune response to SARS-CoV-2. The prospective study material was composed of cDNA or gDNA derived from T cells, B-cell-depleted T cells, or PBMCs. Samples were obtained from the ongoing ImmuneRACE study (first 160 participants) and from about 1,300 subjects provided by 6 global collaborators. Sample metadata almost always included a de-identified subject ID, COVID-19 status, age in years and sex. Results the study describes overall, beyond this receptor: The amount of clinical and demographic metadata varied by source and participant and was provided uncurated.

Remarks on this clone: Its recognized antigen is unknown. Per-base qualities were not stored, and no clone one base away is much larger.

The immunoSEQ Assay, a bias-controlled multiplex PCR, was used to amplify TCRbeta CDR3 regions from genomic DNA. On the authors' methods: The number of nucleated cells in each sample was estimated by amplification of reference gene primers within the assay. To quantify the absolute abundance of each unique TCRbeta CDR3 rearrangement, sequence reads were collapsed and filtered. For each sample, productive Simpson clonality was calculated as the square root of Simpson's diversity index over productive rearrangements. Imported from immuneACCESS, the table was reduced by TCRdb to in-frame sequences with V and J called. These copies leave out some clones; in studies compared against another copy, an unresolved V gene accounts for under half, and the cause of the remainder is not known. That table gives V, J and clone size, and the DNA gave D and trimming. Recorded for this sample are approximately 210,000 clones; around 81% of them occurred a single time. The ten most abundant clones make up 4.3% of the sample.

V loses 0 bases at its end and J loses 5 bases; junction bases beyond the gene matches: 6. CDR3 length: 15 amino acids, cysteine to phenylalanine. The kept DNA is CDR3 alone, 45 bases in frame from the first base. The germline V gene (reference sequence) sets CDR1 to SGHNT and CDR2 to YYREEE. Participants in the prospective study were enrolled through a virtual design, were aged roughly 18 to 90 years, and lived in approximately 24 United States geographic areas. Cohort assignment in the prospective study relied on participant-reported clinical history from a screening survey and a study questionnaire. In the prospective study, whole blood, serum and a nasopharyngeal or oropharyngeal swab were collected from each participant by mobile phlebotomists. Over a roughly 2-month period, participants in the prospective study had the option of providing additional blood draws and questionnaires. Prospective study blood samples were shipped either frozen or at room temperature before DNA extraction.

This receptor chain uses TRBV5-4 and TRBJ2-7, with 9 bases in between that match TRBD2. The receptor's source is a man younger than 45 with acute COVID-19. The sample consisted of PBMCs or T cells enriched from blood (not recorded which). This receptor carries the CDR3 CASSLVAGGHNEQYF. The nucleotides read TGTGCCAGCAGCTTGGTCGCGGGGGGGCACAACGAGCAGTACTTC.